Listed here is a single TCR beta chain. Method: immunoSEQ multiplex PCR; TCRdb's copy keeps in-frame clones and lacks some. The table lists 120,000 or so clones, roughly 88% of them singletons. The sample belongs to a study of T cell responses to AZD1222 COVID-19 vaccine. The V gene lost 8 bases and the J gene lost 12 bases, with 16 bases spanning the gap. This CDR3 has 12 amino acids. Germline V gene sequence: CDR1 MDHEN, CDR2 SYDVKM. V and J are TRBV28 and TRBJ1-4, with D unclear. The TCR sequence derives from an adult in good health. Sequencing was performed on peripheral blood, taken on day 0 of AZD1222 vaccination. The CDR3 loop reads CASRTPSRELFF. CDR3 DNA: TGTGCCAGCCGCACCCCGAGTCGGGAACTGTTTTTT.